Listed below are T cell receptor beta chains from one sample, sequenced in a study of identical twins. TCRdb fed the 5' RACE reads into MiXCR, producing one record per CDR3 protein. In the table there are 690,000 or so distinct CDR3 sequences, around 6% of which are singletons. Specimen: naive T cells sorted from blood. These receptors were obtained from a man in his late teens or twenties in good health. CDR3s include the opening cysteine and the closing phenylalanine or tryptophan. Fields, in order: J gene, clone size, D gene, V gene, CDR3 protein, CDR3 DNA. The D gene is left open where the match is weak. Size is omitted from some rows. Given values are once, few, many or a class for expanded clones.

J gene: TRBJ1-6
clone size: many
D gene: -
V gene: TRBV18
CDR3 protein: CASSQEGFTLHF
CDR3 DNA: TGTGCCAGCTCACAGGAGGGGTTCACCCTCCACTTT

J gene: TRBJ2-3
clone size: many
D gene: TRBD1
V gene: TRBV12-3/TRBV12-4
CDR3 protein: CASSFNRGRWDTQYF
CDR3 DNA: TGTGCCAGCTCTTTCAACAGGGGTCGTTGGGATACGCAGTATTTT

J gene: TRBJ2-1
clone size: -
D gene: -
V gene: TRBV2
CDR3 protein: CASSVFRMGTYNEQFF
CDR3 DNA: TGTGCCAGCAGTGTTTTTCGGATGGGCACCTACAATGAGCAGTTCTTC

J gene: TRBJ2-6
clone size: many
D gene: -
V gene: TRBV6-1
CDR3 protein: CASRRKQGSGANVLTF
CDR3 DNA: TGTGCCAGCAGAAGAAAGCAGGGTTCTGGGGCCAACGTCCTGACTTTC

J gene: TRBJ2-3
clone size: -
D gene: -
V gene: TRBV20-1
CDR3 protein: CSARGLSGLSTDTQYF
CDR3 DNA: TGCAGTGCTAGGGGACTTAGCGGTCTTAGCACAGATACGCAGTATTTT

J gene: TRBJ1-5
clone size: few
D gene: -
V gene: TRBV20-1
CDR3 protein: CSARNIQLTYSNQPQHF
CDR3 DNA: TGCAGTGCTAGAAACATCCAGCTAACCTATAGCAATCAGCCCCAGCATTTT

J gene: TRBJ2-1
clone size: many
D gene: -
V gene: TRBV6-6
CDR3 protein: CASSYTTNEQFF
CDR3 DNA: TGTGCCAGCAGTTACACTACCAATGAGCAGTTCTTC

J gene: TRBJ2-1
clone size: -
D gene: -
V gene: TRBV6-1
CDR3 protein: CARRAAADNEQFF
CDR3 DNA: TGTGCCAGGAGGGCGGCAGCAGACAATGAGCAGTTCTTC

J gene: TRBJ1-4
clone size: -
D gene: -
V gene: TRBV12-3/TRBV12-4
CDR3 protein: CASTDHRAGDEKLFF
CDR3 DNA: TGTGCCAGCACGGACCACAGGGCAGGAGACGAAAAACTGTTTTTT

J gene: TRBJ1-4
clone size: many
D gene: -
V gene: TRBV28
CDR3 protein: CASSLGGRSTNEKLFF
CDR3 DNA: TGTGCCAGCAGTTTGGGGGGGCGCTCGACTAATGAAAAACTGTTTTTT

J gene: TRBJ1-5
clone size: many
D gene: -
V gene: TRBV6-2/TRBV6-3
CDR3 protein: CASRNRARYQPQHF
CDR3 DNA: TGTGCCAGCAGGAACAGGGCCCGATATCAGCCCCAGCATTTT

J gene: TRBJ2-5
clone size: many
D gene: -
V gene: TRBV29-1
CDR3 protein: CSVEGAMPGETQYF
CDR3 DNA: TGCAGCGTTGAAGGTGCGATGCCTGGCGAGACCCAGTACTTC

J gene: TRBJ2-2
clone size: few
D gene: -
V gene: TRBV6-1
CDR3 protein: CATRGENTGELFF
CDR3 DNA: TGTGCCACCAGGGGGGAGAACACCGGGGAGCTGTTTTTT